These 11 T cell receptor beta chains were sequenced from one sample in a study of molecular identifiers for immune sequencing clone quantification. TCRdb independently ran MiXCR on the PCR reads; one entry per CDR3 protein. The sample has approximately 670,000 distinct CDR3 sequences; nearly 20% are singletons. Sequences were obtained from naive CD8+ T cells from blood, with Jurkat cell RNA spiked in. The subset was: FACS-sorted CD8+CD4-CCR7+CD45RA+ naive T cells. All receptors come from a human donor in good health. Some libraries in this study had Jurkat cell RNA spiked in.

On this clonotype: It may be a read error: a sequence one base away is much more abundant. V usage is TRBV27 and J usage is TRBJ1-3; D is undetermined. The germline CDR1 and CDR2 sequences are MNHEY and SMNVEV (reference sequence). The CDR3 is 14 amino acids. CDR3 in amino acids: CASSPDVAGNAIYF. CDR3 bases: TGTGCCAGCAGTCCCGACGTCGCTGGAAACGCCATATATTTT.

This clonotype showed up many times. This chain connects TRBV6-5 to TRBJ1-1; TRBD1 aligns across 7 bases. The junction had 6 bases not matched to a gene; V was cut back by 5 bases and J by 3 bases. There are 14 residues in the CDR3. In germline, CDR1 is MNHEY, CDR2 SVGAGI. As DNA, the CDR3 is TGTGCCAGCAGTGTTGGACAGGCCCACACTGAAGCTTTCTTT. Translation gives CASSVGQAHTEAFF.

A word on this clonotype: A much larger clonotype is one base distant, so this may be a read error. The rearrangement joins TRBV6-5 to TRBJ2-2; TRBD2 is a possible D gene (7 bases). The CDR3 runs 15 residues. V was shortened by 3 bases and J by 6 bases, with 14 bases between the two germline ends. Germline CDR1 reads MNHEY; CDR2 reads SVGAGI. The CDR3, as DNA: TGTGCCAGCAGTTATGGGGGGGGGGCAGCCGGGGAGCTGTTTTTT. Protein sequence: CASSYGGGAAGELFF.

The chain links TRBV4-1 to TRBJ2-2; D is unclear. CDR3 length: 14 residues. V lost 1 base and J 5 bases, leaving 8 bases between the germline ends. Germline V lookup: CDR1 MGHRA, CDR2 YSYEKL. The CDR3 DNA reads as TGCGCCAGCAGCCAAGTTCGGTGGACCGGGGAGCTGTTTTTT. Its protein is CASSQVRWTGELFF.

Worth noting for this clonotype: This may come from a read error, since a much larger clone is one base off. The chain has TRBV28 and TRBJ2-5; 7 bases agree with TRBD1. With V trimmed by 5 bases and J by 1 base, 16 bases remained unmatched. The V gene's germline CDR1 is MDHEN and CDR2 SYDVKM. The CDR3 consists of 18 residues. The CDR3 loop reads CASSPTAGTDVCQETQYF. As DNA, the CDR3 is TGTGCCAGCAGTCCAACGGCTGGGACAGACGTGTGCCAAGAGACCCAGTACTTC.

A few counts support this clonotype. The J gene is TRBJ2-7, the V gene TRBV6-1; 8 bases are shared with TRBD1. The J segment lost 3 bases and the V segment lost 1 base, leaving 8 bases of the junction unmatched. The CDR3 is 16 amino acids. Germline lookup yields CDR1 MNHNS and CDR2 SASEGT. CDR3 residues: CASSEERTGKSYEQYF. The CDR3 DNA reads TGTGCCAGCAGTGAAGAGCGGACAGGGAAGAGCTACGAGCAGTACTTC.

Regarding this clonotype: At one end, the junction sequence differs from germline, possibly due to a read error. The chain has TRBV9 and TRBJ2-7; 8 bases agree with TRBD2. The CDR3 spans 14 residues. Germline lookup yields CDR1 SGDLS and CDR2 YYNGEE. This chain's CDR3 is CASSATAGVYEQHF. The CDR3 nucleotides read TGTGCCAGCAGCGCGACAGCGGGAGTCTACGAGCAGCACTTC.

Only one count was recorded for this clonotype. A single base separates this from a much larger clone, so it may be a read error. The chain recombines TRBV5-6 with TRBJ2-2; 10 positions match TRBD1. CDR1 SGHDT and CDR2 YYEEEE come from the germline V gene. The CDR3 spans 16 residues. CDR3 coding DNA: TGTGCCAGCAGCGTCCGGGACAGGGGAAACACCGGGGAGCTGCTTTTT. Translated: CASSVRDRGNTGELLF.

Notes on this clonotype: Possible read error: a much larger clone is one base away. The chain links TRBV7-3 to TRBJ2-3; 7 nucleotides align to TRBD2. This CDR3 spans 16 amino acids. The germline CDR1 and CDR2 sequences are SGHTA and FQGTGA. CDR3 region: CASSPQDSGPTGTQYF. The CDR3 region has the DNA TGTGCCAGCAGCCCTCAGGATAGCGGGCCCACAGGTACGCAGTATTTT.

As for this clonotype: One end of the junction does not line up with germline, which may come from a read error. The gene calls are TRBV5-5 and TRBJ2-3; maybe TRBD2 (6 bases). From germline, CDR1 is SGHKS and CDR2 YYEKEE (reference sequence). The length of the CDR3 is 13 residues. In DNA form, the CDR3 reads TGTGCCTGCAGCTTTGGAGGGACAGATACGCAGTATTTT. Its translation: CACSFGGTDTQYF.

This clonotype came up many times. The chain joins TRBV4-2 to TRBJ2-3, with 9 bases lining up with TRBD2. The CDR3 is made up of 16 amino acids. After removal of 0 bases from V and 4 bases from J, the junction contained 5 bases not matched to a gene. Germline V gene data show CDR1 as LGHNA and CDR2 as YNFKEQ. In DNA form, the CDR3 reads TGTGCCAGCAGCCAAGAGATAGCGGGAGTGGCAGATACGCAGTATTTT. Amino acids: CASSQEIAGVADTQYF.